This T cell receptor (beta chain) is from a study of follicular helper T cells after annual influenza vaccination. General observations from the study: Most later recoveries of Day 7 ICOS+CD38+ clones were ICOS-CD38- cTfh.

The method was immunoSEQ multiplex PCR; TCRdb's version includes in-frame clones alone and lacks a portion of them. This sample has some 10,000 clones; more than 65% occur once, and the top ten carry 3% to 4.5%. The CDR3 totals 12 residues. Germline V gene sequence: CDR1 SGHAT, CDR2 FQNNGV. V was pared by 5 bases and J by 3 bases, with 6 bases between. On this clone: Its antigen remains unknown.

The time point: 2015-2016 season, pre-vaccination. This clonotype originated in an adult who received the influenza vaccine. The sample here was CXCR5+ CD38- circulating T follicular helper cells from blood, taken on the day of influenza vaccination. Regarding subset: circulating Tfh, non-naive CD4+CXCR5+PD-1+ (ICOS+CD38+ or ICOS-CD38-). The V gene is TRBV11-2, the J gene TRBJ2-3, with D hard to call. The CDR3 region is CASSDSTDTQYF. DNA for the CDR3: TGTGCCAGCAGCGACTCAACAGATACGCAGTATTTT.